These 19 T cell receptor beta chains came from one sample sequenced in a study of graft-versus-host responses after intestinal transplantation. What these receptors recognize is not known. Sequencing used immunoSEQ multiplex PCR; TCRdb keeps in-frame clones, though not all of them. Among some 95,000 clones, 90% to 95% were seen once, and the ten largest hold roughly 0.5%. Material: unstimulated CD8+ T cells sorted from spleen or lymph node cells, obtained before intestinal transplant. The receptors come from a human donor who received an intestinal transplant.

The chain links TRBV28 to TRBJ1-1; possible D gene TRBD1, 5 bases. Between the trimmed V and J ends, which lost 6 bases and 1 base, there was a span of 15 bases. The CDR3 is 15 amino acids. From germline, CDR1 is MDHEN and CDR2 SYDVKM. CDR3 nucleotides: TGTGCCAGCAGCTCCGTGGTGGGGCCGAACACTGAAGCTTTCTTT. Amino acid sequence: CASSSVVGPNTEAFF. Drawing the rest from reference TRBV28 and TRBJ1-1, the complete variable domain is DVKVTQSSRYLVKRTGEKVFLECVQDMDHENMFWYRQDPGLGLRLIYFSYDVKMKEKGDIPEGYSVSREKKERFSLILESASTNQTSMYLCASSSVVGPNTEAFFGQGTRLTVV.

J is TRBJ2-3 and V is TRBV4-1, with D perhaps TRBD2 (6 bases). The V gene lost 0 bases and the J gene lost 1 base, with 8 bases spanning the gap. Germline V gene data show CDR1 as MGHRA and CDR2 as YSYEKL. The CDR3 sequence is 15 residues long. The CDR3 reads CASSQDRRGTDTQYF. The CDR3 DNA is TGCGCCAGCAGCCAAGATCGGAGGGGCACAGATACGCAGTATTTT.

The DNA for the CDR3 is TGTGCCAGCAGCCCTCGGACAGGAGGCTATGGCTACACCTTC. As protein: CASSPRTGGYGYTF. V and J are TRBV9 and TRBJ1-2; 7 nucleotides align to TRBD1. This CDR3 comprises 14 residues. Germline V lookup: CDR1 SGDLS, CDR2 YYNGEE. The J segment lost 4 bases and the V segment lost 4 bases, leaving 7 bases of the junction unmatched.

This chain connects TRBV19 to TRBJ1-5, with no clear D. Per the germline V gene, CDR1 is LNHDA and CDR2 is SQIVND (reference sequence). This CDR3 comprises 14 residues. Trimming took 1 base from V and 1 from J, leaving 5 bases between them. CDR3 coding DNA: TGTGCCAGTAGTATAGTTGGCAGCAATCAGCCCCAGCATTTT. This translates into CASSIVGSNQPQHF.

The sample holds a few counts of this clone. The rearrangement uses TRBV1 and TRBJ1-1; the table gives TRBD1 as D, unverified against the DNA. TRBV1 is an annotated pseudogene. The CDR3 consists of 15 residues. CDR3 sequence reads: CTSSQATGLGTEAFF. The CDR3 bases are TGCACCAGCAGCCAAGCCACAGGGCTGGGAACTGAAGCTTTCTTT.

The chain links TRBV4-1 to TRBJ1-3, with D perhaps TRBD1 (5 bases). Germline V lookup: CDR1 MGHRA, CDR2 YSYEKL. Trimming pared 3 bases from V and 0 bases from J, leaving 6 bases between. This CDR3 spans 14 amino acids. The CDR3 sequence is CASSHDSSGNTIYF. CDR3 DNA sequence: TGCGCCAGCAGCCACGACAGCTCTGGAAACACCATATATTTT.

The chain combines TRBV14 with TRBJ1-2, with TRBD1 matching over 8 bases. The CDR3 covers 14 residues. The germline CDR1 and CDR2 sequences are SGHDN and FVKESK. V shed 0 bases and J 8 bases; nucleotides not matched to a gene: 5. Here the CDR3 reads CASSQEQGDYGYTF. As DNA, the CDR3 is TGTGCCAGCAGCCAAGAACAGGGGGATTACGGCTACACCTTC.

The rearrangement links TRBV4-1 to TRBJ2-7; TRBD1 aligns across 7 bases. The CDR3 totals 15 residues. V shed 4 bases and J 5 bases; nucleotides not matched to a gene: 11. Germline CDR1 MGHRA, CDR2 YSYEKL. The CDR3 loop reads CASSRSTGSSHEQYF. In DNA, the CDR3 is TGCGCCAGCAGCCGATCGACAGGGAGTAGCCACGAGCAGTACTTC.

The chain combines TRBV6-5 with TRBJ2-1; 7 positions match TRBD1. The germline V gene has CDR1 MNHEY and CDR2 SVGAGI. This CDR3 has 15 residues. Germline trimming cut 2 bases from V and 4 bases from J; bases unmatched to any gene: 5. The CDR3 sequence is CASSYSPGQYNEQFF. CDR3 bases: TGTGCCAGCAGTTACAGTCCGGGACAGTACAATGAGCAGTTCTTC.

The chain employs TRBV6-1 and TRBJ2-2; weak D call: TRBD1 (6 bases). The CDR3 loop spans 15 amino acids. The germline V gene encodes CDR1 MNHNS and CDR2 SASEGT. With 5 bases removed from V and 2 bases from J, the gap between germline ends came to 12 bases. In DNA form, the CDR3 reads TGTGCCAGCAGTACCGGGACACCCAACACCGGGGAGCTGTTTTTT. It specifies CASSTGTPNTGELFF.

V gene TRBV4-3 combines with J gene TRBJ1-2; the match to TRBD1 covers 8 bases. This CDR3 is 16 amino acids long. The V gene end was trimmed by 0 bases and the J gene end by 4 bases; junction bases not matched to a gene: 7. Germline CDR1 and CDR2: LGHNA and YSLEER. The CDR3 region has the DNA TGCGCCAGCAGCCAAGATAGAGACAGGGGCCCCTATGGCTACACCTTC. Its translation: CASSQDRDRGPYGYTF.

The CDR3 spells CASSAKASGVHEQYF. CDR3 sequence (DNA): TGCGCCAGCAGCGCCAAGGCCAGCGGGGTCCACGAGCAGTACTTC. The chain uses TRBV5-1 and TRBJ2-7, with 7 bases that match TRBD2. V lost 4 bases and J lost 5; bases outside the gene matches: 12. Germline CDR1 SGHRS, CDR2 YFSETQ. The CDR3 is 15 residues long.

The genes are TRBV28 and TRBJ2-5; TRBD2 agrees at 12 bases. The germline gives CDR1 MDHEN, CDR2 SYDVKM. There are 15 residues in the CDR3. The V gene end was trimmed by 2 bases and the J gene end by 11 bases; junction bases not matched to a gene: 9. CDR3: CASSLRLAGDVAQYF. In nucleotides, the CDR3 is TGTGCCAGCAGTTTAAGACTAGCGGGAGATGTCGCGCAGTACTTC.

The chain has TRBV5-1 and TRBJ1-2; D might be TRBD1 (5 bases). Trimming removed 0 bases at V and 3 bases at J, with 18 bases between. This CDR3 has 17 residues. CDR1 and CDR2 from the germline V gene are SGHRS and YFSETQ. The CDR3 nucleotides are TGCGCCAGCAGCTTGGAATCCCCAGGGCTCCTTGACTATGGCTACACCTTC. Protein sequence: CASSLESPGLLDYGYTF.

The rearrangement joins TRBV7-9 to TRBJ2-7; D might be TRBD1 (6 bases). The V and J ends lost 5 bases and 2 bases respectively, with 10 bases between them. The CDR3 extends over 13 amino acids. From germline, CDR1 is SEHNR and CDR2 FQNEAQ (reference sequence). In DNA, the CDR3 is TGTGCCAGCAGCCTACAGGGTACCTACGAGCAGTACTTC. As protein: CASSLQGTYEQYF.

V is TRBV27 and J is TRBJ2-1; D is perhaps TRBD2 (5 bases). Trimming stripped 4 bases from V and 3 bases from J, with 13 bases between. Germline-derived CDR1 and CDR2 are MNHEY and SMNVEV (reference sequence). The length of the CDR3 is 15 residues. The CDR3 here is CASSSGIGDYNEQFF. CDR3 nucleotide sequence: TGTGCCAGCAGTTCCGGGATTGGTGACTACAATGAGCAGTTCTTC.

This clone has just one count. The rearrangement uses TRBV13 and TRBJ2-1, with 9 bases lining up with TRBD2. The CDR3 covers 14 residues. V was clipped by 4 bases and J by 5 bases; unmatched bases: 3. Germline loops: CDR1 PRHDT, CDR2 FYEKMQ (reference sequence). CDR3 DNA sequence: TGTGCCAGCAGCTCGGGACTAGCTAACAATGAGCAGTTCTTC. It encodes CASSSGLANNEQFF.

The gene calls are TRBV7-9 and TRBJ1-5; TRBD1 matches 8 bases. Germline V gene lookup returns CDR1 SEHNR and CDR2 FQNEAQ (reference sequence). CDR3 length equals 15 residues. V was clipped by 1 base and J by 4 bases; unmatched bases: 3. CDR3 loop: CASSLVGTGNQPQHF. CDR3 bases: TGTGCCAGCAGCTTAGTCGGGACAGGAAATCAGCCCCAGCATTTT.

This clone was counted only a few times. This chain links TRBV2 with TRBJ1-2; 8 positions agree with TRBD1. CDR3 length: 15 amino acids. CDR1 SNHLY and CDR2 FYNNEI come from the germline V gene. The trim removed 3 bases at V and 2 bases at J, leaving 5 bases unmatched. CDR3 protein: CASSDQGARNYGYTF. CDR3 bases: TGTGCCAGCAGTGATCAGGGGGCGAGGAACTATGGCTACACCTTC.